This T cell receptor (beta chain) appears in the sequencing data of a study of blood T cell repertoires in COVID-19. Sequenced by immunoSEQ multiplex PCR; TCRdb stores in-frame clones only, minus some. This table has roughly 250,000 clones, about nine tenths appearing once. The V end lost 7 bases, the J end lost 5 bases, and 16 bases lay between the germline ends. CDR1 is SNHLY, CDR2 FYNNEI, per germline. CDR3 length: 14 residues. This receptor was obtained from a woman between 35 and 50 years old with acute COVID-19. Sequencing used PBMCs or T cells enriched from blood (not recorded which). This chain links TRBV2 with TRBJ2-3; D is possibly TRBD2 (5 bases). CDR3 bases: TGTGCCAGCAAGGGTGGGCTAGCAGGAGATACGCAGTATTTT. This codes for CASKGGLAGDTQYF.